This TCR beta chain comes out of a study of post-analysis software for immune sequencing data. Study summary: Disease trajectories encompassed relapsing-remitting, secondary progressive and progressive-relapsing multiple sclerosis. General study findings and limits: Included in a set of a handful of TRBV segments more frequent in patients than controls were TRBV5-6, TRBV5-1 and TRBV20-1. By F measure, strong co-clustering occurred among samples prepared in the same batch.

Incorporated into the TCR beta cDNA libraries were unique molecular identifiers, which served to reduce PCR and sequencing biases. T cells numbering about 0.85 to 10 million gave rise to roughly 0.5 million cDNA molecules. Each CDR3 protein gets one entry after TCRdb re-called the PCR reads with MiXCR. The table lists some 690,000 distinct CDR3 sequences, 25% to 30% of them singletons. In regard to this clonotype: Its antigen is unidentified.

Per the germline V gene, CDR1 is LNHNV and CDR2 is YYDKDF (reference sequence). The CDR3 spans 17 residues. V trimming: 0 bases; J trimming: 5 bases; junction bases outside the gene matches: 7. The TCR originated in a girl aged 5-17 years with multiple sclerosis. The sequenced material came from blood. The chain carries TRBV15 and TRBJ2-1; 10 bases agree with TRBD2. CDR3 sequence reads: CATSREVGTSVNNEQFF. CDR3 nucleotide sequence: TGTGCCACCAGCAGAGAAGTAGGGACTAGCGTGAACAATGAGCAGTTCTTC.